This passage covers 31 T cell receptor beta chains from one sample sequenced in a study of shared clonotypes between healthy human individuals. The assay was immunoSEQ multiplex PCR, and TCRdb's table has in-frame clones only and misses some. Here the sample spans around 690,000 clones, less than 95% being singletons. The sample taken for sequencing was memory CD8+ T cells from PBMCs. Subset: CD45RO+ cells pooled with CCR7-negative TemRA cells. The source is a man aged 18 to 29 in good health. Some clones in this sample may be carry-over from other donors' samples.

The rearrangement joins TRBV11-2 to TRBJ1-4, with unresolved D. Between the trimmed V and J ends, which lost 6 bases and 8 bases, there was a span of 16 bases. Germline V gene sequence: CDR1 SGHAT, CDR2 FQNNGV. The length of the CDR3 is 14 residues. The chain's CDR3 is CASSDPGLNEKLFF. CDR3 nucleotides: TGTGCCAGCAGTGACCCGGGTTTAAACGAAAAACTGTTTTTT.

V gene TRBV7-2 combines with J gene TRBJ2-1; 11 positions match TRBD1. Germline loops: CDR1 SGHTA, CDR2 FQGNSA. The trim removed 0 bases at V and 5 bases at J, leaving 12 bases unmatched. The CDR3 is 19 amino acids. CDR3 in DNA: TGTGCCAGCAGCTTAGCGCGAGTCTTGGGGACAGGGGGTAACAATGAGCAGTTCTTC. This codes for CASSLARVLGTGGNNEQFF.

V is TRBV6-5 and J is TRBJ2-7; weak D call: TRBD1 (5 bases). The CDR3 length is 13 residues. Germline CDR1 is MNHEY and CDR2 is SVGAGI. V dropped 5 bases and J dropped 3 bases, with 11 bases sitting between them. The CDR3 region is CASSKWTSYEQYF. The CDR3 region has the DNA TGTGCCAGCAGTAAGTGGACAAGCTACGAGCAGTACTTC.

In regard to this clone: One junction end does not reproduce the germline sequence, and a read error may be involved. This rearrangement joins TRBV7-9 to TRBJ2-7; 9 bases are shared with TRBD2. This CDR3 has 15 residues. Germline-derived CDR1 and CDR2 are SEHNR and FQNEAQ (reference sequence). For the CDR3, the DNA is TGCGCCAGCAGCCAAGATTCGGCGGGAGGGCCCGGACTAGTCTTC. Protein sequence: CASSQDSAGGPGLVF.

CDR3 region: CASSPSPPRDSPDTQYF. CDR3 nucleotide sequence: TGTGCCAGCAGCCCCTCTCCCCCCCGGGACTCCCCAGATACGCAGTATTTT. The chain carries TRBV5-4 and TRBJ2-3; TRBD2 might be the D (6 bases). V lost 4 bases to trimming and J lost 4 bases, with 22 bases between them. In germline, CDR1 is SGHNT, CDR2 YYREEE (reference sequence). This CDR3 has 17 residues.

This rearrangement joins TRBV7-9 to TRBJ2-7; D is perhaps TRBD1 (5 bases). The germline gives CDR1 SEHNR, CDR2 FQNEAQ (reference sequence). This CDR3 has 14 amino acids. V dropped 6 bases and J dropped 4 bases, with 16 bases sitting between them. CDR3 bases: TGTGCCAGCAGTTCGGACACATACCTATACGAGCAGTACTTC. Protein: CASSSDTYLYEQYF.

The V and J genes are TRBV7-2 and TRBJ2-7; 8 bases match TRBD2. V lost 2 bases to trimming and J lost 4 bases; unmatched junction nucleotides: 10. Looked up from germline, CDR1 is SGHTA and CDR2 is FQGNSA. The CDR3 loop spans 16 amino acids. The CDR3 region has the DNA TGTGCCAGCAGCTTACTGCGGCGGGAGGACCTATACGAGCAGTACTTC. It codes for CASSLLRREDLYEQYF.

DNA of the CDR3: TGTGCCAGCAGCTTATCCGACAGTGGAAACACCATATATTTT. Amino acids: CASSLSDSGNTIYF. The chain employs TRBV7-9 and TRBJ1-3, with TRBD1 as a possible D gene (5 bases). The V gene's germline CDR1 is SEHNR and CDR2 FQNEAQ (reference sequence). This CDR3 region has 14 residues. The V end was cut by 2 bases, the J end by 3 bases, with 8 bases between.

J is TRBJ2-7 and V is TRBV5-1; D may be TRBD1 (8 bases). The length of the CDR3 is 18 residues. CDR1 and CDR2 from the germline V gene are SGHRS and YFSETQ. The V end lost 0 bases, the J end lost 5 bases, and 24 bases lay between the germline ends. CDR3 nucleotide sequence: TGCGCCAGCAGCTTGGCGGGGGGACAGGATCCCTTGAGCGACGAGCAGTACTTC. Encoded protein: CASSLAGGQDPLSDEQYF.

The chain carries TRBV10-1 and TRBJ2-7, with D unresolved. CDR1 is WNHNN, CDR2 SYGVQD, per germline (reference sequence). The V gene lost 3 bases and the J gene lost 6 bases, with 6 bases spanning the gap. The CDR3 totals 11 residues. The CDR3 sequence is CASSDSTEQYF. The CDR3 coding sequence is TGCGCCAGCAGTGACTCAACCGAGCAGTACTTC.

This clone showed up just a few times. The CDR3 loop is CASSQDREGRNGNQPQHF. For the CDR3, the DNA is TGCGCCAGCAGCCAAGATAGGGAGGGACGGAATGGTAATCAGCCCCAGCATTTT. V and J are TRBV4-1 and TRBJ1-5; possible D gene TRBD1, 5 bases. Germline values: CDR1 MGHRA, CDR2 YSYEKL. CDR3 length: 18 amino acids. V lost 0 bases and J lost 4, with 19 bases in between.

The genes are TRBV7-7 and TRBJ2-1; D not resolved. The germline V and J ends were trimmed by 0 bases and 5 bases, with 8 bases remaining between them. The germline V gene encodes CDR1 SSHAT and CDR2 FNYEAQ (reference sequence). There are 14 residues in the CDR3. This CDR3 reads CASSLAPFDNEQFF. The CDR3 DNA reads TGTGCCAGCAGCTTAGCGCCCTTCGACAATGAGCAGTTCTTC. Filled out from reference TRBV7-7 and TRBJ2-1, the complete variable domain reads GAGVSQSPRYKVTKRGQDVTLRCDPISSHATLYWYQQALGQGPEFLTYFNYEAQPDKSGLPSDRFSAERPEGSISTLTIQRTEQRDSAMYRCASSLAPFDNEQFFGPGTRLTVL.

The gene calls are TRBV19 and TRBJ1-5, with D hard to call. Trimming removed 3 bases from V and 7 bases from J, with 13 bases in between. The CDR3 has 14 residues. Germline V gene sequence: CDR1 LNHDA, CDR2 SQIVND (reference sequence). The CDR3 spells CASSMVGGRQPQHF. CDR3 in DNA: TGTGCCAGTAGTATGGTGGGAGGCAGACAGCCCCAGCATTTT.

The chain has TRBV27 and TRBJ1-3; a possible D gene is TRBD1 (5 bases). Trimming took off 6 bases at V and 2 bases at J, with 14 bases between the two ends. CDR3 length: 15 residues. Germline CDR1 and CDR2: MNHEY and SMNVEV (reference sequence). Written as DNA, the CDR3 is TGTGCCAGCAGCCCAGAACCGGGACCTGGAAACACCATATATTTT. Its translation is CASSPEPGPGNTIYF.

This chain joins TRBV6-5 and TRBJ2-7, with D perhaps being TRBD1 or TRBD2 (5 bases each). The CDR3 has 14 residues. Trimming shortened V by 4 bases and J by 1 base, and 11 bases separated the two germline ends. Germline assignment: CDR1 MNHEY and CDR2 SVGAGI. The chain's CDR3 is CASSLGDRSYEQYF. DNA for the CDR3: TGTGCCAGCAGTTTGGGGGACCGGTCCTACGAGCAGTACTTC.

The V gene is TRBV27, the J gene TRBJ2-5; 7 bases line up with TRBD1. The germline CDR1 and CDR2 sequences are MNHEY and SMNVEV (reference sequence). This CDR3 is 14 amino acids long. V gave up 4 bases and J gave up 5 bases; unmatched junction bases: 7. The CDR3 loop reads CASSSTGRGETQYF. DNA of the CDR3: TGTGCCAGCAGTTCGACAGGGCGAGGGGAGACCCAGTACTTC.

This clone occurred a few times. The CDR3 DNA reads TGTGCCAGCAGTTTGGGAGCGGGGACAGATACGCAGTATTTT. Translated, it gives CASSLGAGTDTQYF. The genes are TRBV28 and TRBJ2-3; 7 nucleotides match TRBD2. This CDR3 is built from 14 residues. Germline V gene sequence: CDR1 MDHEN, CDR2 SYDVKM. The trim removed 3 bases at V and 3 bases at J, leaving 3 bases unmatched.

The chain links TRBV29-1 to TRBJ2-7, with 11 bases identical to TRBD1. V dropped 5 bases and J dropped 1; count of bases not matched to a gene: 7. The CDR3 loop spans 15 amino acids. In germline, CDR1 is SQVTM, CDR2 ANQGSEA. The CDR3 coding sequence is TGCAGCGTTTCCGGGACAGGGGGACGATCCTACGAGCAGTACTTC. Translating it yields CSVSGTGGRSYEQYF.

The chain combines TRBV9 with TRBJ1-4, with TRBD1 matching 9 bases. The V segment lost 1 base and the J segment 10 bases; nucleotides outside the gene matches: 26. The CDR3 consists of 21 residues. Germline CDR1 is SGDLS and CDR2 is YYNGEE. This CDR3 is CASSVLQIRRDRVWKWGKLFF. The CDR3 nucleotides are TGTGCCAGCAGCGTACTCCAAATACGCCGGGACAGGGTCTGGAAATGGGGAAAACTGTTTTTT.

The CDR3 protein is CASSPRQSITYEQYF. In DNA form, the CDR3 reads TGTGCCAGTAGCCCCAGACAGTCTATAACCTACGAGCAGTACTTC. V and J are TRBV19 and TRBJ2-7, with D perhaps matching TRBD1 (5 bases). From germline, CDR1 is LNHDA and CDR2 SQIVND (reference sequence). This CDR3 spans 15 amino acids. V was pared by 6 bases and J by 2 bases, with 17 bases between.

A note on this clone: This likely traces to a read error, being one base from a far larger clone. Other DNA sequences in the same sample also yield this CDR3. As DNA, the CDR3 is TGTGCCAGCAGCCCAGGAGCCTACGAGCAGTACTTC. This translates into CASSPGAYEQYF. This chain links TRBV7-9 with TRBJ2-7; no definite D call. Trimming took off 5 bases at V and 2 bases at J, with 7 bases between the two ends. Germline V gene lookup returns CDR1 SEHNR and CDR2 FQNEAQ (reference sequence). This CDR3 region has 12 residues.

The chain is built from TRBV7-9 and TRBJ1-4; D is undetermined. Germline values: CDR1 SEHNR, CDR2 FQNEAQ (reference sequence). Trimming removed 3 bases at V and 10 bases at J, with 21 bases between. The CDR3 contains 16 residues. The CDR3 nucleotides read TGTGCCAGCAGCTTTGATTCGGTGTGGGTACTTGGAAAACTGTTTTTT. It is translated as CASSFDSVWVLGKLFF.

CDR3 nucleotide sequence: TGTGCCAGCAGCGTAGGATCGACAGGGGGCTATGAGCAGTTCTTC. It specifies CASSVGSTGGYEQFF. V and J are TRBV9 and TRBJ2-1; 10 bases map to TRBD1. J was trimmed by 8 bases and V by 0 bases; bases with no gene match: 5. Germline assignment: CDR1 SGDLS and CDR2 YYNGEE. The CDR3 has 15 amino acids.

The chain joins TRBV11-2 to TRBJ2-1, with 10 nucleotides matching TRBD2. The CDR3 runs to 16 residues. Trimming cost V 0 bases and J 4 bases; bases outside gene matches: 3. Looked up from germline, CDR1 is SGHAT and CDR2 is FQNNGV. The CDR3 reads CASSLDLLAGYNEQFF. CDR3 DNA sequence: TGTGCCAGCAGCTTAGATTTACTAGCGGGATACAATGAGCAGTTCTTC.

This clone appeared a single time. The V gene is TRBV28, the J gene TRBJ1-2; D unresolved. Trimming left V 2 bases short and J 6 bases short, with 13 bases between. Germline CDR1 and CDR2: MDHEN and SYDVKM. There are 14 residues in the CDR3. CDR3 sequence: CASSLRLKRNGYTF. DNA for the CDR3: TGTGCCAGCAGTTTAAGGTTGAAAAGGAATGGCTACACCTTC.

This clone was observed many times. The genes are TRBV11-3 and TRBJ2-2; possible D gene TRBD2, 5 bases. The CDR3 loop spans 12 amino acids. CDR1 is SGHNT and CDR2 is YENEEA in the germline V gene. Trimming removed 5 bases from V and 7 bases from J, with 8 bases in between. CDR3 coding DNA: TGTGCCAGCAGCCCTCGGGGCGGGGAGCTGTTTTTT. It yields the protein CASSPRGGELFF.

This chain links TRBV7-9 with TRBJ2-2; TRBD1 aligns across 8 bases. There are 16 residues in the CDR3. Per germline, CDR1 SEHNR and CDR2 FQNEAQ (reference sequence). J was trimmed by 4 bases and V by 5 bases; bases with no gene match: 9. The CDR3 DNA is TGTGCCAGCAGCCCCCCGGACAGGGCTCTCACCGGGGAGCTGTTTTTT. The encoded protein is CASSPPDRALTGELFF.

V usage is TRBV9 and J usage is TRBJ1-5; a possible D gene is TRBD1 (5 bases). Germline CDR1 is SGDLS and CDR2 is YYNGEE. The CDR3 is 13 residues long. Trimming stripped 2 bases from V and 5 bases from J, with 8 bases between. This CDR3 is CASSVGLHQPQHF. CDR3 in DNA: TGTGCCAGCAGCGTGGGGCTACATCAGCCCCAGCATTTT. The full variable domain, completed using reference TRBV9 and TRBJ1-5, is DSGVTQTPKHLITATGQRVTLRCSPRSGDLSVYWYQQSLDQGLQFLIQYYNGEERAKGNILERFSAQQFPDLHSELNLSSLELGDSALYFCASSVGLHQPQHFGDGTRLSIL.

The chain combines TRBV27 with TRBJ2-7; D unclear. Germline loops: CDR1 MNHEY, CDR2 SMNVEV (reference sequence). V was clipped by 4 bases and J by 3 bases, with 19 bases between them. This CDR3 has 16 residues. In DNA, the CDR3 is TGTGCCAGCAGTTCAAACCGTTGGACCTACTACTACGAGCAGTACTTC. Residues: CASSSNRWTYYYEQYF.

The chain carries TRBV7-9 and TRBJ1-2, with D unclear. Germline V lookup: CDR1 SEHNR, CDR2 FQNEAQ (reference sequence). The CDR3 runs 15 residues. Trimming cost V 5 bases and J 8 bases, with 21 bases left between them. CDR3 residues: CASSPSFGVGNGYTF. CDR3 bases: TGTGCCAGCAGCCCTTCCTTCGGGGTAGGGAACGGCTACACCTTC.

V gene TRBV5-6 combines with J gene TRBJ2-3; 11 nucleotides match TRBD2. The junction had 9 bases not matched to a gene; V was cut back by 4 bases and J by 2 bases. This CDR3 has 17 residues. Germline CDR1 is SGHDT and CDR2 is YYEEEE. The CDR3 region has the DNA TGTGCCAGCAGCGCGGGAGGACTAGCGGGTCCCACAGATACGCAGTATTTT. Protein sequence: CASSAGGLAGPTDTQYF.